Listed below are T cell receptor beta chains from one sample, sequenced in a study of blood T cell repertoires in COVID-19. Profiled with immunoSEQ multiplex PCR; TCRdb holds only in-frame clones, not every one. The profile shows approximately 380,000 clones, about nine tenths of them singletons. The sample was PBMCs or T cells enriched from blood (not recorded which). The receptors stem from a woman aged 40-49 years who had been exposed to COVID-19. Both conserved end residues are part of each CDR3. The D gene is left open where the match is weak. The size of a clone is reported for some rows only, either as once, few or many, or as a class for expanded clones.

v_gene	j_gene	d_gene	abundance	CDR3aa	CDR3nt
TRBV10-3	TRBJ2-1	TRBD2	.	CAVRSGGASGSYNEQFF	TGTGCCGTTCGTAGCGGGGGGGCCAGTGGATCCTACAATGAGCAGTTCTTC
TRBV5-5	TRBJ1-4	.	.	CASSLEGLELFF	TGTGCCAGCAGCTTGGAGGGGTTGGAACTGTTTTTT
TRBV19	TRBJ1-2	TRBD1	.	CASSPTPTGAYGYTF	TGTGCCAGTAGTCCCACTCCGACAGGGGCCTATGGCTACACCTTC
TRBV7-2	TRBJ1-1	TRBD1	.	CASSQDSTGATEAFF	TGTGCCAGCAGCCAAGATTCGACAGGGGCCACTGAAGCTTTCTTT
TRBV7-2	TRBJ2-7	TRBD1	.	CASSLKGQGAYEQYF	TGTGCCAGCAGCTTAAAGGGACAGGGGGCCTACGAGCAGTACTTC
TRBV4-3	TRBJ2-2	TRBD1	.	CASSQQQGVPGELFF	TGCGCCAGCAGCCAGCAACAGGGGGTGCCCGGGGAGCTGTTTTTT
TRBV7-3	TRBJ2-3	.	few	CASSLQTANTDTQYF	TGTGCCAGCAGCTTACAAACAGCAAACACAGATACGCAGTATTTT
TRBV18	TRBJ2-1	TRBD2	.	CASSLGLAGKYNEQFF	TGTGCCAGCTCGCTTGGGCTAGCGGGCAAATACAATGAGCAGTTCTTC
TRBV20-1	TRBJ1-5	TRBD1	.	CSASSGQGLSQPQHF	TGCAGTGCTAGTTCCGGACAGGGCCTTAGTCAGCCCCAGCATTTT
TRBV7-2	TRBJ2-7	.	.	CASSTRIFEQYF	TGTGCCAGCAGCACCAGGATCTTCGAGCAGTACTTC
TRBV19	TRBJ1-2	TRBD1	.	CASSTGQGVLARGYTF	TGTGCCAGTAGTACCGGACAGGGAGTTTTGGCAAGAGGCTACACCTTC
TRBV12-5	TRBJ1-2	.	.	CASGSHSSDYGYTF	TGTGCTAGTGGTTCCCACAGCTCGGACTATGGCTACACCTTC
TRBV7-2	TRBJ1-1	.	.	CASSTIAGGGGTEAFF	TGTGCCAGCAGCACCATTGCGGGGGGCGGAGGGACTGAAGCTTTCTTT
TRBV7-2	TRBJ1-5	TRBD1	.	CASSLLGQGASQPQHF	TGTGCCAGCAGCTTACTCGGACAGGGGGCTAGTCAGCCCCAGCATTTT
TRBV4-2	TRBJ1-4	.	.	CASTTSTIGVDNEKLFF	TGTGCCAGCACCACATCGACGATCGGGGTGGATAATGAAAAACTGTTTTTT
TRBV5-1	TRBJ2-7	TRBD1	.	CASRGETGGIYEQYF	TGCGCCAGCAGAGGCGAGACAGGGGGTATCTACGAGCAGTACTTC
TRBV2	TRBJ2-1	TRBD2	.	CASKSGSTNEQFF	TGTGCCAGTAAGAGCGGGAGTACAAATGAGCAGTTCTTC
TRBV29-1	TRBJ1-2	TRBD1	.	CSELQGSDGYTF	TGCAGCGAGCTACAGGGGTCCGATGGCTACACCTTC
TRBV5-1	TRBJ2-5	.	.	CASSPGGPETQYF	TGCGCCAGCAGCCCCGGGGGGCCAGAGACCCAGTACTTC
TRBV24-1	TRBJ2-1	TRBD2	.	CATSDGLGQDNEQFF	TGTGCCACCAGTGATGGACTAGGGCAAGACAATGAGCAGTTCTTC
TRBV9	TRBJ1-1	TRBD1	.	CASSGTGGPGNTEAFF	TGTGCCAGCAGCGGGACAGGCGGTCCTGGGAACACTGAAGCTTTCTTT
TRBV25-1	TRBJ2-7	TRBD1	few	CASSGGTGGYEQYF	TGTGCCAGCAGTGGAGGGACAGGGGGTTACGAGCAGTACTTC
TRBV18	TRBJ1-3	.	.	CASSPRGSSKLSGNTIYF	TGTGCCAGCTCACCACGTGGGTCATCCAAACTATCTGGAAACACCATATATTTT
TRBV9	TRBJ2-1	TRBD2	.	CASSVVPGLAGVGGYNEQFF	TGTGCCAGCAGCGTAGTGCCGGGACTAGCGGGAGTCGGTGGGTACAATGAGCAGTTCTTC
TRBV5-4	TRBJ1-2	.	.	CASSIPPPANYGYTF	TGTGCCAGCAGCATTCCCCCCCCAGCTAACTATGGCTACACCTTC
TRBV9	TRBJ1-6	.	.	CASSPRGEHNSPLHF	TGTGCCAGCAGCCCACGGGGAGAACATAATTCACCCCTCCACTTT
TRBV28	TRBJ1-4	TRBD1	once	CASSLLGGRGTNEKLFF	TGTGCCAGCAGTTTGTTAGGGGGCAGGGGAACTAATGAAAAACTGTTTTTT
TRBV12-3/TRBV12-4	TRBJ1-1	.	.	CASSPGGRTEAFF	TGTGCCAGCAGTCCTGGGGGCAGAACTGAAGCTTTCTTT